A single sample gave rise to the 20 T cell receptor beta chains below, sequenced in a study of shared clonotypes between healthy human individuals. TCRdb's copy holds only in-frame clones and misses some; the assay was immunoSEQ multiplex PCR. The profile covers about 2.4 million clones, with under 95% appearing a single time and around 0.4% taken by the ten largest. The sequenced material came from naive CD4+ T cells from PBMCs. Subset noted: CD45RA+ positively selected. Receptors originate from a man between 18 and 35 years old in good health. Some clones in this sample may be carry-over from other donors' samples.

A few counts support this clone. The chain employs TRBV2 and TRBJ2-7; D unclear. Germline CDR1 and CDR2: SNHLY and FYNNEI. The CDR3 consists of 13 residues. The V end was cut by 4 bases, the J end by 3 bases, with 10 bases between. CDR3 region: CASSVNPSYEQYF. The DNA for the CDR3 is TGTGCCAGCAGTGTCAATCCCAGCTACGAGCAGTACTTC.

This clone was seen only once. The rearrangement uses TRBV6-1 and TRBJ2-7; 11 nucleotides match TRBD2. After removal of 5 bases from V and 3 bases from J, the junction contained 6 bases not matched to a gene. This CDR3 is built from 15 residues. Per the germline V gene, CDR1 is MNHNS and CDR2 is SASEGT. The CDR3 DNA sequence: TGTGCCAGCAGTTCAGGACTAGCGGGCGTCTACGAGCAGTACTTC. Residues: CASSSGLAGVYEQYF.

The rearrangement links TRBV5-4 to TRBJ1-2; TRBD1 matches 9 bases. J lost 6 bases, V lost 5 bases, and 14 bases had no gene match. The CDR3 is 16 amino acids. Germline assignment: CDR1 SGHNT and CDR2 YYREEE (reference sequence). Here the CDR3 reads CASRKAGTGLRNGYTF. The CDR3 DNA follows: TGTGCCAGCAGAAAAGCCGGGACAGGGCTTAGAAATGGCTACACCTTC. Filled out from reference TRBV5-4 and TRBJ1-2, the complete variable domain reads ETGVTQSPTHLIKTRGQQVTLRCSSQSGHNTVSWYQQALGQGPQFIFQYYREEENGRGNFPPRFSGLQFPNYSSELNVNALELDDSALYLCASRKAGTGLRNGYTFGSGTRLTVV.

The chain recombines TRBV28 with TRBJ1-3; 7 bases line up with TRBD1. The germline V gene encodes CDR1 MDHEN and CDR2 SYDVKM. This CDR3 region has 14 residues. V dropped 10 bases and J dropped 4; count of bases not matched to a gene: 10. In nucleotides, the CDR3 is TGTGCCACTCAGAAACCGGGACAGGGAAACACCATATATTTT. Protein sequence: CATQKPGQGNTIYF.

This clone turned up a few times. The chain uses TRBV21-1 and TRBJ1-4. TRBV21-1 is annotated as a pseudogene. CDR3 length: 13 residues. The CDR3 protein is CASSKIGAERLFF. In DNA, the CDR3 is TGTGCCAGCAGCAAAATCGGTGCGGAGAGACTGTTTTTT.

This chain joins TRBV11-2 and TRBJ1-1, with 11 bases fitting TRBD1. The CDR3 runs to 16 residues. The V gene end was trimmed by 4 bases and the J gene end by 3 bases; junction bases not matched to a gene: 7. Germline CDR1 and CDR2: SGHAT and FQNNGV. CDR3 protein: CASSSLGQGVYTEAFF. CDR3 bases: TGTGCCAGCAGCTCGCTGGGACAGGGGGTTTACACTGAAGCTTTCTTT.

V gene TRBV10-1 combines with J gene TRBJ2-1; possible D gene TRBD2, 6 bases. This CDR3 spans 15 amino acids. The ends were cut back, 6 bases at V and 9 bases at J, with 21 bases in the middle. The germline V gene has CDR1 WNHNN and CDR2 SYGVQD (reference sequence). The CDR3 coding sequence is TGCGCCAGCAGGGAAAGGGAGGTCAAGCATGGTGAGCAGTTCTTC. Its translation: CASREREVKHGEQFF.

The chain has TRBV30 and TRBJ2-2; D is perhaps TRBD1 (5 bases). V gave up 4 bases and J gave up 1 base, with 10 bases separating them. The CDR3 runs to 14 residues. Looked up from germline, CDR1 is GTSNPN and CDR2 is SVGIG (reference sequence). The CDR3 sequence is CAWTQAGNTGELFF. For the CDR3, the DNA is TGTGCCTGGACACAGGCCGGGAACACCGGGGAGCTGTTTTTT.

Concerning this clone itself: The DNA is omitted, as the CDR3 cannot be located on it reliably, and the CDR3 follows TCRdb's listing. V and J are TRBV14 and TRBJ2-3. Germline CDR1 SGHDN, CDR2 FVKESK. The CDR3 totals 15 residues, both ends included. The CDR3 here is CASRPSLWESDTQYF.

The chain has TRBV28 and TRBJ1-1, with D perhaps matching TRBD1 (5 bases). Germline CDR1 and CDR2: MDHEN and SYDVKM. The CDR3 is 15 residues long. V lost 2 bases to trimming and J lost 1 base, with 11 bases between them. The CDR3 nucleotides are TGTGCCAGCAGTTTAGTCGACAGACAGAACACTGAAGCTTTCTTT. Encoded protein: CASSLVDRQNTEAFF.

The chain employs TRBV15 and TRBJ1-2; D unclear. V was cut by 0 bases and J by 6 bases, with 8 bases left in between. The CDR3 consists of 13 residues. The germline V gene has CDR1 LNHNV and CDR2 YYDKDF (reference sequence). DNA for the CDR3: TGTGCCACCAGCAGAGATAGGTCCGATGGCTACACCTTC. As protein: CATSRDRSDGYTF.

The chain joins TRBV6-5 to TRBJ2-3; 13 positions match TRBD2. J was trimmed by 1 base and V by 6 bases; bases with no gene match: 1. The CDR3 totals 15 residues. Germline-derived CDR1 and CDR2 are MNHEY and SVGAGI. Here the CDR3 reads CASSGLAGGTDTQYF. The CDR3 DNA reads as TGTGCCAGCAGCGGACTAGCGGGGGGCACAGATACGCAGTATTTT.

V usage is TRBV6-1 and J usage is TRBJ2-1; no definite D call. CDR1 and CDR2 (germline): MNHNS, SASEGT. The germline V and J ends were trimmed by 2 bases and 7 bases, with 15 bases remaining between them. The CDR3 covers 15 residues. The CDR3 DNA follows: TGTGCCAGCAGTGAAAAAGCGCTAGGCCGTAATGAGCAGTTCTTC. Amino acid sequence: CASSEKALGRNEQFF.

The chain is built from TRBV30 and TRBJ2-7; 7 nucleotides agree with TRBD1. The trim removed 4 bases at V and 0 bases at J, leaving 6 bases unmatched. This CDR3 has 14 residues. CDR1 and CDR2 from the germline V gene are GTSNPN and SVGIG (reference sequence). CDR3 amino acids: CAWTRAGGSYEQYF. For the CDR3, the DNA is TGTGCCTGGACCCGGGCAGGGGGCTCCTACGAGCAGTACTTC. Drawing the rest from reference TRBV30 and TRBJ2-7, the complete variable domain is SQTIHQWPATLVQPVGSPLSLECTVEGTSNPNLYWYRQAAGRGLQLLFYSVGIGQISSEVPQNLSASRPQDRQFILSSKKLLLSDSGFYLCAWTRAGGSYEQYFGPGTRLTVT.

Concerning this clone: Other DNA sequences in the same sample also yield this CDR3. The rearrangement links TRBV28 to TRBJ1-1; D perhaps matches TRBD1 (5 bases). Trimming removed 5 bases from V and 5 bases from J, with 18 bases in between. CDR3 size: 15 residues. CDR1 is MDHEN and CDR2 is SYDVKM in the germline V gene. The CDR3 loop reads CASSPDRGLRTEAFF. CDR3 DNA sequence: TGTGCCAGCAGTCCAGACAGAGGATTAAGGACTGAAGCTTTCTTT.

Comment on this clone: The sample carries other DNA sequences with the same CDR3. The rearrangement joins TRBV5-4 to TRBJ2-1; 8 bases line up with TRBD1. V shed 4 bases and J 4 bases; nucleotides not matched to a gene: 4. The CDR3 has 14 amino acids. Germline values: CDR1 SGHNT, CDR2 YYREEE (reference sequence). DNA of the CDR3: TGTGCCAGCAGCGGACAGGGTTTTTACAATGAGCAGTTCTTC. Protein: CASSGQGFYNEQFF. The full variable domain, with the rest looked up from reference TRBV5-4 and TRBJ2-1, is ETGVTQSPTHLIKTRGQQVTLRCSSQSGHNTVSWYQQALGQGPQFIFQYYREEENGRGNFPPRFSGLQFPNYSSELNVNALELDDSALYLCASSGQGFYNEQFFGPGTRLTVL.

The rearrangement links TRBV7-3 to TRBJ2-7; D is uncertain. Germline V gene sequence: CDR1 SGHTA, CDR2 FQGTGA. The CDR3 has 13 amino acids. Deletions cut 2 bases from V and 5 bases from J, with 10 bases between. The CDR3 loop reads CASSLARTHEQYF. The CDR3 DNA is TGTGCCAGCAGCTTAGCGCGCACACACGAGCAGTACTTC.

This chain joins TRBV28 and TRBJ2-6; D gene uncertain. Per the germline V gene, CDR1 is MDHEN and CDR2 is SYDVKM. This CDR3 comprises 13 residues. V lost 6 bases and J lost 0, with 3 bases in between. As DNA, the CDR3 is TGTGCCAGCAGCTACTCTGGGGCCAACGTCCTGACTTTC. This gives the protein CASSYSGANVLTF.

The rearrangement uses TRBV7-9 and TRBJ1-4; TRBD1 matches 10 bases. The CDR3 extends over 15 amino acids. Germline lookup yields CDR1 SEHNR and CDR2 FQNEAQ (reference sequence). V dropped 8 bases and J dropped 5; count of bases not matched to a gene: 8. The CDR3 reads CASGARQGANEKLFF. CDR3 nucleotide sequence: TGTGCCAGCGGCGCCCGACAGGGGGCGAATGAAAAACTGTTTTTT.

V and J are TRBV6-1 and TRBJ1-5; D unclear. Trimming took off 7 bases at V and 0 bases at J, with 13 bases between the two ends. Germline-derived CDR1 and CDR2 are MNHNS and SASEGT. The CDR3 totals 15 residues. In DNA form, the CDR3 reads TGTGCCAGCACATGGAGACCGGATAGCAATCAGCCCCAGCATTTT. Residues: CASTWRPDSNQPQHF.